The clone carrying this T cell receptor beta chain was detected a few times. Its cognate antigen is unknown. This entry belongs to a study of cytomegalovirus exposure and HLA in healthy donors. This CDR3 has 15 residues. V dropped 3 bases and J dropped 0 bases, with 12 bases sitting between them. Per the germline V gene, CDR1 is SGHNT and CDR2 is YYREEE (reference sequence). Overall study findings and caveats: A later analysis reportedly identified an Asian-associated ancestry cluster as carrying fewer N-insertions than the 666-donor mean. Associated with HLA alleles at 0.05 false discovery rate in a later analysis were 16,951 TCR beta sequences.

Vbeta (60) and Jbeta (13) primers were used in the PCR. Libraries were prepared by immunoSEQ multiplex PCR; TCRdb keeps only in-frame clonotypes and omits some of them. Of 120,000 or so clones in the sample, about a sixth were seen once. The source material was PBMCs. The V call is TRBV5-4, the J call TRBJ1-2, with TRBD1 as a possible D gene (6 bases). The source is a female donor in good health and CMV-seropositive. Here the CDR3 reads CASSWGGHSNYGYTF. The CDR3 DNA reads as TGTGCCAGCAGCTGGGGGGGGCACTCTAACTATGGCTACACCTTC.